These 18 T cell receptor beta chains share one sample of origin, sequenced in a study of early T cells in non-severe SARS-CoV-2 infection (dated by TCRdb to 2020 to 2023). The library was made by 5' RACE. The instrument was a NextSeq 500. TCRdb passed the public sequencing reads through fastp at Q25 and MiXCR, retaining productive beta sequences. Rows are unified per CDR3 protein, each entry keeping the most common DNA and genes. The sample table contains 50,000 to 80,000 distinct CDR3 sequences; only one count was recorded for almost 9% of them. The ten largest account for roughly 13% of the sample. The specimen comprised whole blood, sampled at baseline. The source of these receptors is an adult who was a healthcare worker with PCR-confirmed SARS-CoV-2 infection or an uninfected control (not recorded which).

In this sample, this clonotype turned up a few times. The J gene is TRBJ2-7, the V gene TRBV6-1, with 9 bases that match TRBD1. This CDR3 has 14 residues. Germline V CDR1 and CDR2: MNHNS, SASEGT. The trim removed 4 bases at V and 4 bases at J, leaving 5 bases unmatched. For the CDR3, the DNA is TGTGCCAGCAGTGGTGGGACAGGGATATACGAGCAGTACTTC. Translation gives CASSGGTGIYEQYF.

This rearrangement joins TRBV10-3 to TRBJ1-1, with TRBD1 identical over 7 bases. V lost 7 bases and J lost 7; bases outside the gene matches: 12. Germline V gene data show CDR1 as ENHRY and CDR2 as SYGVKD. This CDR3 spans 14 amino acids. The CDR3 loop is CAITNRAGGDEAFF. The CDR3 bases are TGTGCCATCACCAATAGGGCAGGGGGTGATGAAGCTTTCTTT.

This clonotype was seen many times. The chain is built from TRBV7-3 and TRBJ1-2; D not resolved. Germline values: CDR1 SGHTA, CDR2 FQGTGA. Trimming took 0 bases from V and 5 from J, leaving 7 bases between them. This CDR3 comprises 13 residues. CDR3: CASSLTDGYGYTF. The CDR3 DNA sequence: TGTGCCAGCAGCTTAACGGACGGGTATGGCTACACCTTC.

The rearrangement links TRBV27 to TRBJ1-4, with 7 bases identical to TRBD1. Germline lookup yields CDR1 MNHEY and CDR2 SMNVEV (reference sequence). Trimming cost V 3 bases and J 0 bases; bases outside gene matches: 1. The CDR3 has 15 residues. The CDR3: CASSFQGATNEKLFF. The CDR3 DNA reads TGTGCCAGCAGTTTCCAGGGGGCAACTAATGAAAAACTGTTTTTT.

This clonotype was detected ten times or more. The chain joins TRBV5-1 to TRBJ2-5, with TRBD2 as a possible D gene (6 bases). This CDR3 contains 13 residues. Germline CDR1 is SGHRS and CDR2 is YFSETQ. Trimming stripped 4 bases from V and 7 bases from J, with 14 bases between. This CDR3 is CASSTEGGGTQYF. The CDR3 nucleotides are TGCGCCAGCAGCACCGAGGGAGGCGGGACCCAGTACTTC.

The chain is built from TRBV18 and TRBJ2-7, with TRBD1 matching 7 bases. The CDR3 length is 13 residues. Per germline, CDR1 KGHSH and CDR2 LQKENI. V was clipped by 8 bases and J by 2 bases; unmatched bases: 6. CDR3 sequence (DNA): TGTGCCAGCACTTCAACAGGGGCCTACGAGCAGTACTTC. This sequence encodes CASTSTGAYEQYF.

The genes are TRBV11-2 and TRBJ2-7, with TRBD1 matching over 7 bases. J gave up 7 bases and V 7 bases, and 16 bases lay outside the gene matches. The germline CDR1 and CDR2 sequences are SGHAT and FQNNGV. The CDR3 is 15 amino acids. CDR3 sequence: CASTLRGATGEEQYF. CDR3 in DNA: TGTGCCAGCACCTTGAGAGGGGCAACAGGGGAAGAGCAGTACTTC.

V gene TRBV6-1 combines with J gene TRBJ1-4; 10 positions match TRBD1. CDR3 length: 13 amino acids. CDR1 is MNHNS and CDR2 is SASEGT in the germline V gene. J was trimmed by 8 bases and V by 6 bases; bases with no gene match: 3. This CDR3 is CASRDRGNEKLFF. The CDR3 nucleotides are TGTGCCAGCAGGGACAGGGGGAACGAAAAACTGTTTTTT.

J is TRBJ2-5 and V is TRBV5-1, with D possibly TRBD2 on 5 matching bases. Germline loops: CDR1 SGHRS, CDR2 YFSETQ. V dropped 1 base and J dropped 4 bases, with 14 bases sitting between them. The CDR3 extends over 15 amino acids. CDR3 in amino acids: CASSLSGRRTETQYF. The DNA for the CDR3 is TGCGCCAGCAGCTTGAGCGGAAGACGGACAGAGACCCAGTACTTC.

V and J are TRBV10-2 and TRBJ2-7; TRBD2 agrees at 9 bases. Germline CDR1 reads WSHSY; CDR2 reads SAAADI. The CDR3 totals 13 residues. J lost 3 bases, V lost 6 bases, and 3 bases had no gene match. This CDR3 reads CASRASGDYEQYF. The CDR3 DNA sequence: TGCGCCAGCAGGGCTAGCGGGGACTACGAGCAGTACTTC.

In its sample, this clonotype was seen a few times. V and J are TRBV7-2 and TRBJ2-3, with 8 bases matching TRBD2. Germline V gene lookup returns CDR1 SGHTA and CDR2 FQGNSA. This CDR3 is built from 15 residues. With 3 bases clipped from V and 5 bases from J, the junction kept 7 bases outside the gene matches. This chain's CDR3 is CASSFGGERGDTQYF. The CDR3, as DNA: TGTGCCAGCAGCTTCGGGGGGGAGAGAGGAGATACGCAGTATTTT.

This clonotype has ten or more counts. The gene calls are TRBV11-2 and TRBJ1-4; tentative D call: TRBD1 (5 bases). Between the trimmed V and J ends, which lost 5 bases and 8 bases, there was a span of 18 bases. The CDR3 length is 15 residues. Germline CDR1 SGHAT, CDR2 FQNNGV. This CDR3 reads CASSRTPEVSEKLFF. The CDR3 DNA reads TGTGCCAGCAGCAGGACACCAGAAGTGTCCGAAAAACTGTTTTTT. The full variable domain, in which reference TRBV11-2 and TRBJ1-4 provide the parts outside the CDR3, is EAGVAQSPRYKIIEKRQSVAFWCNPISGHATLYWYQQILGQGPKLLIQFQNNGVVDDSQLPKDRFSAERLKGVDSTLKIQPAKLEDSAVYLCASSRTPEVSEKLFFGSGTQLSVL.

V is TRBV29-1 and J is TRBJ2-1, with TRBD2 identical over 8 bases. J was trimmed by 0 bases and V by 7 bases; bases with no gene match: 2. Germline CDR1 reads SQVTM; CDR2 reads ANQGSEA. The CDR3 has 13 residues. CDR3 DNA: TGCAGCGCAACTAGCGGCTCCTACAATGAGCAGTTCTTC. Amino acid sequence: CSATSGSYNEQFF.

This chain joins TRBV11-1 and TRBJ2-4, with unresolved D. The CDR3 extends over 15 amino acids. Trimming removed 2 bases at V and 0 bases at J, with 8 bases between. Germline loops: CDR1 SGHAT, CDR2 FQDESV (reference sequence). The CDR3 protein is CASSLRSRAKNIQYF. The DNA of the CDR3 is TGTGCCAGCAGCTTACGCAGCAGAGCCAAAAACATTCAGTACTTC.

V and J are TRBV3-1 and TRBJ2-1, with 14 bases that match TRBD2. The ends lost 1 base at V and 1 base at J; junction bases unmatched: 6. The CDR3 extends over 19 amino acids. Per germline, CDR1 LGHDT and CDR2 YNNKEL (reference sequence). The CDR3 region is CASSQVGLAGGRSYNEQFF. The CDR3 bases are TGTGCCAGCAGCCAAGTCGGACTAGCGGGAGGAAGATCCTACAATGAGCAGTTCTTC.

This clonotype ranks as medium-sized (0.01 to 0.1%). V usage is TRBV20-1 and J usage is TRBJ1-6; 9 positions agree with TRBD1. Trimming removed 0 bases from V and 5 bases from J; junction bases left unmatched: 5. Germline loops: CDR1 DFQATT, CDR2 SNEGSKA (reference sequence). This CDR3 has 16 amino acids. DNA of the CDR3: TGCAGTGCTAGAGATGTGGGACAGGGCGATAATTCACCCCTCCACTTT. Residues: CSARDVGQGDNSPLHF.

Only a few counts were recorded for this clonotype. V is TRBV12-3 or TRBV12-4 and J is TRBJ2-2; 8 bases agree with TRBD1. This CDR3 contains 17 residues. V was pared by 0 bases and J by 0 bases, with 3 bases of the junction left unmatched. In DNA, the CDR3 is TGTGCCAGCAGTTTAGCGGACAGGGCAACGAACACCGGGGAGCTGTTTTTT. This encodes CASSLADRATNTGELFF.

The rearrangement joins TRBV18 to TRBJ2-7, with a weak D call TRBD2 (6 bases). Trimming removed 3 bases at V and 0 bases at J, with 15 bases between. CDR1 is KGHSH and CDR2 is LQKENI in the germline V gene. The CDR3 covers 16 residues. The CDR3 sequence: CASSPIDPSVSYEQYF. The CDR3 region has the DNA TGTGCCAGCTCACCCATCGACCCTAGCGTCTCCTACGAGCAGTACTTC. The full variable domain, in which reference TRBV18 and TRBJ2-7 provide the parts outside the CDR3, is NAGVMQNPRHLVRRRGQEARLRCSPMKGHSHVYWYRQLPEEGLKFMVYLQKENIIDESGMPKERFSAEFPKEGPSILRIQQVVRGDSAAYFCASSPIDPSVSYEQYFGPGTRLTVT.